This note documents a single T cell receptor beta chain sequence. CDR1 SGHNT and CDR2 YENEEA come from the germline V gene. V dropped 1 base and J dropped 16 bases, with 19 bases sitting between them. This CDR3 region has 14 residues. The repertoire was sequenced with immunoSEQ multiplex PCR; TCRdb's copy has only in-frame clones and lacks some. The sample carries approximately 27,000 clones, 75% to 85% recorded once. The data stem from a study of preoperative IRX-2 immunotherapy in early breast cancer. The treatment denotes: preoperative locoregional IRX-2 cytokine immunotherapy. Samples came from a phase Ib trial of preoperative locoregional IRX-2 cytokine immunotherapy.

The chain carries TRBV11-3 and TRBJ1-4; TRBD1 might be the D (5 bases). The input for sequencing was lymph node tissue, taken after IRX-2 immunotherapy. This receptor was taken from a human donor with breast cancer. CDR3 sequence (DNA): TGTGCCAGCAGCTTAGGGACGGACGGGGGAAGAAAGTTTTTT. It is translated as CASSLGTDGGRKFF.